This TCR beta chain was captured by sequencing in a study of cytomegalovirus exposure and HLA in healthy donors. Study context: Early on, a data release was issued that held approximately 78 million unique TCRs from HLA-typed donors.

About this clone itself: Its antigen is still unknown.

The PCR had 60 Vbeta and 13 Jbeta primers. Repertoires were generated with immunoSEQ multiplex PCR, while TCRdb's copy carries only in-frame clones and drops some. Here the sample spans tens of thousands of clones, around 9.1% being singletons. The study, taken as a whole, reports: The study put under 200 TCR beta chains on its list as cytomegalovirus-associated. Later work found most CMV-associated TCR beta chains apparently HLA-restricted. It was taken for granted in presence/absence analyses that sequencing depth across donors was roughly uniform.

V lost 4 bases to trimming and J lost 4 bases, with 13 bases between them. Germline V gene sequence: CDR1 SNHLY, CDR2 FYNNEI. CDR3 length: 14 residues. Sequencing used PBMCs. The receptor was derived from a man aged 55 to 70 in good health and CMV-seropositive. V is TRBV2 and J is TRBJ1-2; maybe TRBD1 (5 bases). DNA for the CDR3: TGTGCCAGCAGTGCCCCAGGGAGGGGCTATGGCTACACCTTC. Translated, it gives CASSAPGRGYGYTF.